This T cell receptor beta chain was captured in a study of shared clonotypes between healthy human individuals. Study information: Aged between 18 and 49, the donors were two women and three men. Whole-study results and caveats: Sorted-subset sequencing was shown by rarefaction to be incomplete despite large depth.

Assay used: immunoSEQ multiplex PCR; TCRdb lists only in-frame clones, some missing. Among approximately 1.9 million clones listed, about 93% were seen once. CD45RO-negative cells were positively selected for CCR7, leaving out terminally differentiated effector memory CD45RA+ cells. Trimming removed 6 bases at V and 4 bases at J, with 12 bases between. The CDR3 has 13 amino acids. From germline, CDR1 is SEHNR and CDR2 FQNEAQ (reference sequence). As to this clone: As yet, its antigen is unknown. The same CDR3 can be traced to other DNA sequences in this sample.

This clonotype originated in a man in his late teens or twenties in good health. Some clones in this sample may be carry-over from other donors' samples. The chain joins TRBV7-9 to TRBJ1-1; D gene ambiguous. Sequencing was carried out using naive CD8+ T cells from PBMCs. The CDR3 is CASSLDRGTEAFF. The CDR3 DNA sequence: TGTGCCAGCAGTTTGGACCGAGGCACTGAAGCTTTCTTT.